This T cell receptor beta chain derives from a study of blood T cell repertoires in COVID-19 (dated by TCRdb to 2018 to 2021). For the wider study: Collaborator samples came from the United States, Italy and Spain and covered acute and convalescent phases of COVID-19. The material from the prospective study consisted of cDNA or gDNA derived from T cells, B-cell-depleted T cells, or PBMCs. Sample metadata almost always included a de-identified subject ID, COVID-19 status, age in years and sex. Where HLA class I and class II types were available, the types were taken from metadata supplied by the sample provider, not from assay-based typing. Subjects who had been exposed to COVID-19, were actively infected with it, or had recovered from it provided the deeply sampled blood TCRbeta repertoires that made up the dataset. Samples came from the ongoing ImmuneRACE study (first 160 participants) plus 1,254 subjects from 6 global collaborators. The repertoires were released in a freely available public database meant as a resource for research on the immune response to SARS-CoV-2.

At one collaborating source in Seattle, patients were enrolled during active infection and were followed longitudinally through the course of disease. The collaborating institutions used their own protocols to collect whole blood in K2EDTA tubes. For TCRbeta analysis, collaborator samples were shipped as frozen whole blood, as isolated PBMCs, or as DNA extracted from either sample type. As concerns this clone: The clone's antigen remains unknown. No clone much larger than this one lies a single base away; base qualities are absent.

Cut back by 2 bases and 2 bases, the V and J ends lie 12 bases apart. Reading the germline V gene gives CDR1 SGHTA and CDR2 FQGTGA. From the cysteine through the phenylalanine, the CDR3 covers 16 amino acids. Solely the CDR3 DNA is kept, with 48 bases framed from the first base. TCRbeta CDR3 regions were amplified from genomic DNA using the immunoSEQ Assay, a bias-controlled multiplex PCR. Regarding the original processing steps: Nucleated cell counts per sample were estimated from amplification of reference gene primers within the assay. To quantify the absolute abundance of each unique TCRbeta CDR3 rearrangement, sequence reads were collapsed and filtered. For each sample, productive Simpson clonality was calculated by taking the square root of Simpson's diversity index across productive rearrangements. In its TCRdb copy, this immuneACCESS table keeps in-frame sequences only and misses some clones. Where compared with another copy, unresolved V genes explain less than half of these, and the others have no known cause. V, J and clone size derive from that table, while D and trimming were established from the DNA sequence. The sample table lists 150,000 to 250,000 clones, roughly three quarters of them with a count of one. Roughly 5.6% of the sample comes from the top ten.

What the research found in general, with its limitations: How much clinical and demographic metadata was included differed by source and by participant, and the metadata was provided uncurated.

The clonotype comes from a woman in her 40s with COVID-19, enrolled during active disease. The sequenced material came from peripheral blood. The receptor chain draws on TRBV7-3 and TRBJ2-2; TRBD2 could be the D gene, as 6 bases match. The CDR3 protein sequence reads: CASSLLGGRNTGELFF. In nucleotides, the sequence is TGTGCCAGCAGCTTACTCGGGGGACGAAACACCGGGGAGCTGTTTTTT.